A single sample gave rise to the 21 T cell receptor beta chains below, sequenced in a study of human T cells and chemical hapten exposure. Using its own MiXCR run on the RACE reads, TCRdb lists one record per CDR3 protein. The sample lists 80,000 or so distinct CDR3 sequences, roughly a tenth seen once, with 4% to 5% in the top ten. The time point here: patch test 1, 2 weeks after DPC sensitization. Treatment in this sample: therapeutic diphenylcyclopropenone sensitization with weekly scalp DPC. The sample here was whole blood, taken in connection with sensitization to the hapten diphenylcyclopropenone (DPC). The receptors shown here come from a woman aged 50 to 60 with alopecia areata. Some clones in this sample may be carry-over from other donors' samples.

This clonotype has a count of ten or more. V gene TRBV21-1 combines with J gene TRBJ2-5; the D call in the table, TRBD1, was not verified against the DNA. TRBV21-1 is a known pseudogene. The length of the CDR3 is 16 residues. The CDR3 coding sequence is TGTGCCAGCACCACGAGGGAGCTGTCGTATGGAGAGACCCAGTACTTC. Translated, it gives CASTTRELSYGETQYF.

This clonotype was detected a few times. The chain has TRBV18 and TRBJ2-1; 7 positions agree with TRBD2. Trimming at V came to 3 bases and at J to 4 bases, leaving 3 bases not matched to a gene. CDR1 is KGHSH, CDR2 LQKENI, per germline. The CDR3 sequence is 14 residues long. This CDR3 reads CASSPQRDYNEQFF. As DNA, the CDR3 is TGTGCCAGCTCACCCCAGCGGGATTACAATGAGCAGTTCTTC.

This clonotype was counted between two and nine times. The chain is built from TRBV4-1 and TRBJ2-2; TRBD2 is a possible D gene (6 bases). Trimming stripped 4 bases from V and 4 bases from J, with 16 bases between. The CDR3 has 16 residues. Germline assignment: CDR1 MGHRA and CDR2 YSYEKL. The chain's CDR3 is CASSLGLGAATGELFF. The CDR3 DNA reads TGCGCCAGCAGCCTGGGACTCGGGGCCGCCACCGGGGAGCTGTTTTTT.

The chain has TRBV5-6 and TRBJ2-5; unclear D gene. This CDR3 region has 15 residues. Germline loops: CDR1 SGHDT, CDR2 YYEEEE. The germline V and J ends were trimmed by 4 bases and 3 bases, with 16 bases remaining between them. The CDR3 reads CASSRDGIPKETQYF. The DNA of the CDR3 is TGTGCCAGCAGCCGCGACGGCATACCCAAAGAGACCCAGTACTTC.

This chain connects TRBV27 to TRBJ1-2; tentatively, D is TRBD1 (6 bases). Germline CDR1 reads MNHEY; CDR2 reads SMNVEV (reference sequence). The CDR3 covers 13 residues. V was shortened by 2 bases and J by 2 bases, with 6 bases between the two germline ends. The chain's CDR3 is CASSLQGNYGYTF. The CDR3 DNA is TGTGCCAGCAGTTTACAGGGGAACTATGGCTACACCTTC.

The V gene is TRBV7-2, the J gene TRBJ2-1, with D tentatively TRBD1 (5 bases). Deletions cut 1 base from V and 4 bases from J, with 8 bases between. The germline gives CDR1 SGHTA, CDR2 FQGNSA. There are 14 residues in the CDR3. The chain's CDR3 is CASSLETVYNEQFF. The CDR3 DNA is TGTGCCAGCAGCTTAGAGACAGTATACAATGAGCAGTTCTTC.

Worth noting for this clonotype: A much larger clone lies a single base off, so this may be a read error. The chain has TRBV18 and TRBJ1-5; D remains unclear. This CDR3 is 13 amino acids long. CDR1 is KGHSH, CDR2 LQKENI, per germline. CDR3 residues: CAISPGAAQPQHF. The CDR3 DNA is TGTGCCATCTCACCGGGCGCCGCGCAGCCCCAGCATTTT.

This clonotype showed up just a few times. The J gene is TRBJ2-3, the V gene TRBV18; D could derive from TRBD1 or TRBD2 (5 bases each). The germline V gene has CDR1 KGHSH and CDR2 LQKENI. The V and J ends lost 1 base and 3 bases respectively, with 17 bases between them. The CDR3 has 17 amino acids. CDR3 in DNA: TGTGCCAGCTCACCACAATCGGCAGGGATAGCGACAGATACGCAGTATTTT. This codes for CASSPQSAGIATDTQYF. The full variable domain, with the rest looked up from reference TRBV18 and TRBJ2-3, is NAGVMQNPRHLVRRRGQEARLRCSPMKGHSHVYWYRQLPEEGLKFMVYLQKENIIDESGMPKERFSAEFPKEGPSILRIQQVVRGDSAAYFCASSPQSAGIATDTQYFGPGTRLTVL.

The chain carries TRBV10-3 and TRBJ2-1; D may be TRBD2 (6 bases). Germline CDR1 and CDR2: ENHRY and SYGVKD. Trimming removed 0 bases from V and 6 bases from J, with 15 bases in between. This CDR3 is 16 amino acids long. CDR3 in amino acids: CAISESSAGWGNEQFF. CDR3 in DNA: TGTGCCATCAGTGAGTCCTCGGCGGGGTGGGGCAATGAGCAGTTCTTC.

This clonotype has a handful of counts. V and J are TRBV4-1 and TRBJ2-3; TRBD2 matches 7 bases. V was pared by 1 base and J by 2 bases, with 3 bases of the junction left unmatched. Germline loops: CDR1 MGHRA, CDR2 YSYEKL. CDR3 length: 15 amino acids. Here the CDR3 reads CASSQAGTTTDTQYF. In DNA form, the CDR3 reads TGCGCCAGCAGCCAAGCCGGGACTACCACAGATACGCAGTATTTT.

V usage is TRBV6-2 or TRBV6-3 and J usage is TRBJ1-1; D might be TRBD1 (6 bases). Germline CDR1 MNHEY, CDR2 SVGEGT. This CDR3 has 14 amino acids. Trimming pared 2 bases from V and 0 bases from J, leaving 7 bases between. The CDR3 DNA reads as TGTGCCAGCAGTTACGGGGGGCTGAACACTGAAGCTTTCTTT. Its protein is CASSYGGLNTEAFF.

The genes are TRBV3-1 and TRBJ1-6; D is possibly TRBD1 (5 bases). V lost 4 bases, J lost 7 bases, and 14 bases lay in between. Per the germline V gene, CDR1 is LGHDT and CDR2 is YNNKEL (reference sequence). This CDR3 spans 15 amino acids. The CDR3 region is CASSPLDSQNSPLHF. The CDR3 coding sequence is TGTGCCAGCAGCCCGCTAGACAGTCAGAATTCACCCCTCCACTTT.

In its sample, this clonotype was seen many times. The chain carries TRBV12-3 or TRBV12-4 and TRBJ1-1, with D perhaps matching TRBD1 (5 bases). The CDR3 is made up of 16 amino acids. Deletions cut 5 bases from V and 3 bases from J, with 19 bases between. This chain's CDR3 is CASSAQQGAADTEAFF. For the CDR3, the DNA is TGTGCCAGCAGTGCCCAGCAAGGGGCCGCGGACACTGAAGCTTTCTTT.

This clonotype was observed once. A clone one base away is much larger, so this may be a read error. The chain is built from TRBV20-1 and TRBJ1-1; D unresolved. The length of the CDR3 is 15 residues. Trimming removed 2 bases at V and 4 bases at J, with 17 bases between. Germline lookup yields CDR1 DFQATT and CDR2 SNEGSKA (reference sequence). The CDR3 DNA reads TGCAGTGCTAGATTTAACTGGAGCAGGACCACTGAAGCTTTCTTT. It translates to CSARFNWSRTTEAFF.

This clonotype has just a few counts. J is TRBJ2-7 and V is TRBV28; D gene uncertain. The V end lost 4 bases, the J end lost 3 bases, and 4 bases lay between the germline ends. This CDR3 spans 11 amino acids. Per the germline V gene, CDR1 is MDHEN and CDR2 is SYDVKM. CDR3 sequence (DNA): TGTGCCAGCAGTTGGAACTACGAGCAGTACTTC. Amino acid sequence: CASSWNYEQYF.

Notes on this clonotype: Sequence at one end of the junction differs from germline and may be a read error. V gene TRBV12-3 or TRBV12-4 combines with J gene TRBJ1-1; no firm D call. This CDR3 comprises 10 residues. DNA for the CDR3: TGTGCCAGCAGACTCAGCCGCGCTTGCTTT. It translates to CASRLSRACF.

The sample holds many counts of this clonotype. This chain links TRBV6-5 with TRBJ1-1; maybe TRBD1 (5 bases). The CDR3 extends over 13 amino acids. CDR1 is MNHEY and CDR2 is SVGAGI in the germline V gene. Trimming stripped 2 bases from V and 1 base from J, with 5 bases between. The CDR3 is CASSYGGNTEAFF. In DNA, the CDR3 is TGTGCCAGCAGTTACGGGGGGAACACTGAAGCTTTCTTT.

This clonotype occurred many times. The chain uses TRBV7-6 and TRBJ1-5, with TRBD1 as a possible D gene (5 bases). This CDR3 region has 13 residues. Germline CDR1 SGHVS, CDR2 FNYEAQ. V dropped 4 bases and J dropped 7 bases, with 11 bases sitting between them. CDR3 bases: TGTGCCAGCAGCTCAGGAGGGGAACAGCCCCAGCATTTT. Its protein product is CASSSGGEQPQHF.

This clonotype was counted many times. The chain links TRBV11-2 to TRBJ2-1; TRBD2 matches at 14 bases. V was clipped by 3 bases and J by 0 bases; unmatched bases: 4. The CDR3 runs to 18 residues. Germline CDR1 and CDR2: SGHAT and FQNNGV. The CDR3 sequence is CASSFPGLAGGSYNEQFF. Here the CDR3 DNA reads TGTGCCAGCAGCTTTCCCGGACTAGCGGGGGGCTCCTACAATGAGCAGTTCTTC.

Many counts were recorded for this clonotype. V is TRBV28 and J is TRBJ1-1, with D unclear. The CDR3 covers 14 residues. From germline, CDR1 is MDHEN and CDR2 SYDVKM. The V end was cut by 3 bases, the J end by 0 bases, with 8 bases between. CDR3 sequence reads: CASSLPQMNTEAFF. CDR3 sequence (DNA): TGTGCCAGCAGTTTGCCCCAGATGAACACTGAAGCTTTCTTT.

This clonotype was seen at least ten times. V gene TRBV12-3 or TRBV12-4 combines with J gene TRBJ1-6, with a tentative D call TRBD1 (5 bases). V shed 7 bases and J shed 6 bases, with 19 bases lying between them. The CDR3 covers 16 residues. In DNA, the CDR3 is TGTGCCAGCAAGACTACCGTGGCGGGGGGTAATTCACCCCTCCACTTT. It specifies CASKTTVAGGNSPLHF.